This T cell receptor beta chain appears in the sequencing data of a study of blood T cell repertoires in COVID-19. About the study: Some COVID-19 samples were acute and others convalescent; all came from the United States, Italy and Spain.

Clinical history reported by participants formed the basis on which cohorts were assigned. Recovered status applied to Cohort 3 donors who had two consecutive negative PCRs. It also applied to those with clearance or with symptom resolution. Generated by immunoSEQ multiplex PCR, the TCRdb table keeps only in-frame clones and is missing some. This sample carries 150,000 to 200,000 clones, roughly 84% of them seen once, and the ten largest clones take approximately 18%. V was pared by 2 bases and J by 3 bases, with 5 bases of the junction left unmatched. CDR1 and CDR2 (germline): SGHDT, YYEEEE. The CDR3 runs to 15 residues.

Sequences were obtained from PBMCs or T cells enriched from blood (not recorded which). The source of this sequence is a man aged 55-75 years who had recovered from COVID-19. The genes are TRBV5-6 and TRBJ2-1; 7 bases agree with TRBD2. Here the CDR3 DNA reads TGTGCCAGCAGCTTTGACGGGGGGAGCTACAATGAGCAGTTCTTC. The encoded protein is CASSFDGGSYNEQFF.